The 9 T cell receptor beta chains reported below all come from one sample, sequenced in a study of T cell changes during pregnancy in multiple sclerosis. The method was immunoSEQ multiplex PCR; TCRdb's version includes in-frame clones alone and lacks a portion of them. The table records about 31,000 clones, 90% of them present only once. The sample in question was CD8+ T cells from peripheral blood mononuclear cells, obtained in the second trimester of pregnancy. The source is a female donor with multiple sclerosis, enrolled in a pregnancy study.

J is TRBJ2-7 and V is TRBV7-6; 7 nucleotides match TRBD2. From germline, CDR1 is SGHVS and CDR2 FNYEAQ. CDR3 length: 14 amino acids. The V and J ends lost 5 bases and 5 bases, in that order; junction bases with no gene match: 9. CDR3 nucleotide sequence: TGTGCCAGCAGCCCATCGGCGGGAGATGACGAGCAGTACTTC. Translating gives CASSPSAGDDEQYF.

V is TRBV11-2 and J is TRBJ1-5; possibly TRBD1 for D (5 bases). The V end lost 5 bases, the J end lost 2 bases, and 16 bases lay between the germline ends. CDR3 size: 16 residues. Germline CDR1 is SGHAT and CDR2 is FQNNGV. In DNA, the CDR3 is TGTGCCAGCAGCGCAATTTCAGGGATGGGCAATCAGCCCCAGCATTTT. Its protein product is CASSAISGMGNQPQHF.

The DNA of the CDR3 is TGTGCCAGCAGCTTGGACGGGACAGGGACTAATGAAAAACTGTTTTTT. This gives the protein CASSLDGTGTNEKLFF. The chain is built from TRBV5-4 and TRBJ1-4, with 9 bases lining up with TRBD1. The CDR3 runs to 16 residues. Germline V gene sequence: CDR1 SGHNT, CDR2 YYREEE (reference sequence). With V trimmed by 0 bases and J by 2 bases, 2 bases remained unmatched. Based on the CDR3 plus reference TRBV5-4 and TRBJ1-4, the full variable domain is ETGVTQSPTHLIKTRGQQVTLRCSSQSGHNTVSWYQQALGQGPQFIFQYYREEENGRGNFPPRFSGLQFPNYSSELNVNALELDDSALYLCASSLDGTGTNEKLFFGSGTQLSVL.

The rearrangement links TRBV4-1 to TRBJ2-3; 12 positions agree with TRBD2. CDR3 size: 16 residues. Unmatched junction bases numbered 4, after V lost 4 bases and J lost 2 bases. Germline CDR1 reads MGHRA; CDR2 reads YSYEKL. The CDR3 spells CASSPRLAGATDTQYF. CDR3 bases: TGCGCCAGCAGCCCCAGACTAGCGGGGGCCACAGATACGCAGTATTTT.

This clone showed up just a few times. In the same sample, other DNA sequences code for this CDR3. The rearrangement links TRBV6-4 to TRBJ2-2; 8 bases are a match to TRBD2. Losses at the gene ends were 2 bases for V and 3 bases for J; bases not matched to a gene: 2. This CDR3 is 15 amino acids long. The germline gives CDR1 MRHNA, CDR2 SNTAGT. The CDR3 DNA sequence: TGTGCCAGCAGTGACACTAGCGGAGACACCGGGGAGCTGTTTTTT. This encodes CASSDTSGDTGELFF.

The chain combines TRBV29-1 with TRBJ2-7; D is ambiguous. This CDR3 contains 11 residues. Trimming removed 1 base from V and 4 bases from J, with 5 bases in between. The V gene's germline CDR1 is SQVTM and CDR2 ANQGSEA. This chain's CDR3 is CSVEARYEQYF. CDR3 nucleotides: TGCAGCGTTGAAGCGAGATACGAGCAGTACTTC.

This sequence joins TRBV19 and TRBJ2-2, with TRBD2 matching over 7 bases. V trimming: 5 bases; J trimming: 3 bases; junction bases outside the gene matches: 12. The germline gives CDR1 LNHDA, CDR2 SQIVND (reference sequence). This CDR3 spans 17 amino acids. The CDR3 loop reads CASSVVAGVFYTGELFF. The CDR3 DNA follows: TGTGCCAGTAGTGTGGTGGCGGGGGTATTTTACACCGGGGAGCTGTTTTTT.

This clone is deemed medium-sized. The chain recombines TRBV19 with TRBJ1-5; 8 bases are a match to TRBD1. Trimming took 3 bases from V and 6 from J; bases not matched to a gene: 13. The CDR3 is 17 amino acids. The germline V gene encodes CDR1 LNHDA and CDR2 SQIVND (reference sequence). The CDR3 bases are TGTGCCAGTAGTATCATTCAGGGGGCGCCCCTGGGTCAGCCCCAGCATTTT. Translation: CASSIIQGAPLGQPQHF.

CDR3 residues: CASSFWTSGRIGELFF. Here the CDR3 DNA reads TGTGCCAGCAGCTTTTGGACTAGCGGGAGAATTGGGGAGCTGTTTTTT. The V call is TRBV5-6, the J call TRBJ2-2; 13 nucleotides agree with TRBD2. Trimming at V came to 2 bases and at J to 8 bases, leaving 6 bases not matched to a gene. Germline CDR1 and CDR2: SGHDT and YYEEEE. This CDR3 spans 16 amino acids.